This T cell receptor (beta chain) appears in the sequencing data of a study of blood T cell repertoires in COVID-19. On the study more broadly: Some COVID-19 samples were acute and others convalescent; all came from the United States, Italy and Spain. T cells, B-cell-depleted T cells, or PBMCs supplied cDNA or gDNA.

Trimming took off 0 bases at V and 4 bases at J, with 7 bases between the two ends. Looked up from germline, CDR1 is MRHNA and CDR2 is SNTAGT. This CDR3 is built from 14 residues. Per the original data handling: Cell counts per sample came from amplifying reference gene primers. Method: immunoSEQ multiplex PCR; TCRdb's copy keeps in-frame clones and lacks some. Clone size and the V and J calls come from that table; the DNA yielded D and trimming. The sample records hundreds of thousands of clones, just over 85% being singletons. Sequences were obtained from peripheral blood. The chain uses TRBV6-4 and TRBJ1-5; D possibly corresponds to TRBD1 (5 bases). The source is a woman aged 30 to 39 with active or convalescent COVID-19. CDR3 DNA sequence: TGTGCCAGCAGTGACTCCCAGGGAAATCAGCCCCAGCATTTT. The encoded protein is CASSDSQGNQPQHF.